The 7 T cell receptor beta chains in this list originate from one sample, sequenced in a study of shared clonotypes between healthy human individuals. Only in-frame clones appear in the TCRdb table, and some are missing; sequencing was by immunoSEQ multiplex PCR. In the table there are approximately 1,000,000 clones, roughly 80% of which are singletons. The specimen was memory CD4+ T cells from PBMCs. Noted subset: CD45RA-negative fraction. These receptors originate from a man younger than 30 in good health. Some clones in this sample may be carry-over from other donors' samples.

This clone showed up just once. The CDR3 DNA is TGTGCCAGCAGCCCAGGGGAGGGCAACTATGGCTACACCTTC. It is translated as CASSPGEGNYGYTF. This chain joins TRBV28 and TRBJ1-2; D might be TRBD1 (6 bases). The CDR3 totals 14 residues. The germline CDR1 and CDR2 sequences are MDHEN and SYDVKM. The germline V and J ends were trimmed by 6 bases and 2 bases, with 13 bases remaining between them.

Written as DNA, the CDR3 is TGCGCCAGCAGCATGACTAGCGGCTTCACCGGGGAGCTGTTTTTT. Residues: CASSMTSGFTGELFF. The chain carries TRBV5-1 and TRBJ2-2; TRBD2 agrees at 9 bases. Germline CDR1 reads SGHRS; CDR2 reads YFSETQ. V trimming: 4 bases; J trimming: 4 bases; junction bases outside the gene matches: 5. The CDR3 runs to 15 residues.

V gene TRBV7-9 combines with J gene TRBJ1-5; no clear D. Trimming pared 4 bases from V and 0 bases from J, leaving 13 bases between. The germline CDR1 and CDR2 sequences are SEHNR and FQNEAQ (reference sequence). CDR3 length: 16 amino acids. The CDR3: CASSSGGSHSNQPQHF. For the CDR3, the DNA is TGTGCCAGCAGCTCCGGCGGGAGCCATAGCAATCAGCCCCAGCATTTT.

Worth noting for this clone: With a far larger clone one base away, a read error is the likely cause. The sample carries other DNA sequences with the same CDR3. The chain uses TRBV6-6 and TRBJ2-2; D might be TRBD1 or TRBD2, each matching 5 bases. Germline values: CDR1 MNHNY, CDR2 SVGAGI (reference sequence). The V gene lost 6 bases and the J gene lost 3 bases, with 11 bases spanning the gap. CDR3 length: 14 amino acids. CDR3 amino acids: CASRSGTDTGELFF. DNA of the CDR3: TGTGCCAGCAGGTCGGGGACGGACACCGGGGAGCTGTTTTTT.

The chain couples TRBV20-1 to TRBJ2-1; D is undetermined. Trimming pared 3 bases from V and 9 bases from J, leaving 9 bases between. The CDR3 sequence is 11 residues long. The V gene's germline CDR1 is DFQATT and CDR2 SNEGSKA (reference sequence). The CDR3 nucleotides are TGCAGTGCTAGGGTCGGTGGTGAGCAGTTCTTC. The encoded protein is CSARVGGEQFF.

The V and J genes are TRBV7-8 and TRBJ1-3; D remains ambiguous. The germline gives CDR1 SGHVS, CDR2 FQNEAQ. Trimming took off 5 bases at V and 0 bases at J, with 8 bases between the two ends. The CDR3 spans 14 residues. The CDR3 protein is CASSTSISGNTIYF. The CDR3 nucleotides are TGTGCCAGCAGCACCTCCATCTCTGGAAACACCATATATTTT.

The rearrangement links TRBV4-2 to TRBJ2-4, with D possibly matching TRBD1 (6 bases). The germline gives CDR1 LGHNA, CDR2 YNFKEQ. The CDR3 extends over 15 amino acids. Trimming stripped 4 bases from V and 3 bases from J, with 13 bases between. For the CDR3, the DNA is TGTGCCAGCAGCCTGAATATGGACAGCAAAAACATTCAGTACTTC. Its translation is CASSLNMDSKNIQYF.